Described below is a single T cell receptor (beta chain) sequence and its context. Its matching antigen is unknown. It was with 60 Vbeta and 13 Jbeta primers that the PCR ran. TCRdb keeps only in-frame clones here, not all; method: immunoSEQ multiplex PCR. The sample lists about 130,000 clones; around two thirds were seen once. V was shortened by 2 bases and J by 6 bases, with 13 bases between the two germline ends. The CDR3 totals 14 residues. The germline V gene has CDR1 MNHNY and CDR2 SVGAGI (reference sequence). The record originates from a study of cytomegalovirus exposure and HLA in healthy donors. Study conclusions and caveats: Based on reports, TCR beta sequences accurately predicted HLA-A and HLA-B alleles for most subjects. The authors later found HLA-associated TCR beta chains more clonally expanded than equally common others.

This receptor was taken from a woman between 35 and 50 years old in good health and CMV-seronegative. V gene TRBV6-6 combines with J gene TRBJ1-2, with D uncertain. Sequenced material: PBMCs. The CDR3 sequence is CASSYQGLRNGYTF. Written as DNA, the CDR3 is TGTGCCAGCAGTTACCAAGGCCTCAGGAATGGCTACACCTTC.